This paragraph covers one T cell receptor beta chain sequence. The target of this receptor is not known. No base qualities exist here, and no much larger clone lies one base off it. The record originates from a study of radiation and T cells in renal cell carcinoma (dated by TCRdb to about 2020). Study-level background: The samples were obtained from a clinical trial, where primary renal cell carcinomas were treated with 15 Gy stereotactic body radiation therapy and then removed by nephrectomy 4 weeks afterward. In total, about 50 samples underwent TCR beta sequencing: approximately 25 tumors plus 27 peripheral blood samples. Across all 50 or so samples, 4,016,671 unique CDR3 nucleotide sequences, encoding 2,658,974 unique CDR3 amino acid sequences, were identified.

The investigation overall reported the following: Effects of radiation dose or scheduling on the TCR repertoire could not be addressed with the single-armed trial design. Dynamics of the blood repertoire were not tracked past 4 weeks after treatment. In blood, the top tumor clonotypes increased between baseline and 2 weeks post-radiation and then shrank by 4 weeks, which suggests that tumor-resident clones expanded only transiently. Because pretreatment tumor biopsies were not available, the baseline intratumoral presence of clonotypes could not be determined.

This specimen's time point label, interpreted: baseline pretreatment blood. According to the study, the label for this sample's treatment or condition signals: 15 Gy SBRT to primary tumor, nephrectomy 4 weeks later. To track tumor-enriched clonotypes, serial peripheral blood was sampled from radiation-treated patients at baseline and at 2 weeks and 4 weeks after SBRT. Every patient had renal cell carcinoma of clear cell pathology. Genomic DNA for TCR sequencing was prepared using the QIAamp DNA Blood Mini Kit (Qiagen). Samples were included in the analyses only if all quality control checks were passed. TCR beta libraries were generated from genomic DNA with the immunoSEQ kit, following the manufacturer's recommendations. Library preparation used a first multiplex PCR with proprietary primers, then a second PCR adding unique barcodes, with bead cleanups after each round. A positive control reaction and a negative control reaction, both provided in the kit, were run with every batch of samples. The final libraries were assessed on an Agilent 4200 TapeStation D1000 ScreenTape, pooled by volume, and quantified by qPCR. Sequencing was performed on an Illumina NextSeq500 using a MidOutput 150-cycle cartridge, with 156 Read1 cycles, 15 Index1 cycles, and the kit custom primers. The pooled library was loaded at around 1 pM with about 20% PhiX control spiked in. In the paper's pipeline: The vendor-processed data were analyzed in R, and a clonotype was defined as all T cells that share the same CDR3 nucleotide sequence. For clone abundance analyses, frequencies were normalized to the 10,000 most abundant clones in each sample. Public T cell clones, averaging fewer than five per sample, were removed before analysis. Tumor-enriched clonotypes and baseline blood-enriched clonotypes were defined as those with an abundance difference of at least 32-fold between compartments. A beta-binomial differential abundance model was used to identify clonotypes that were expanded or contracted between blood time points. Tumor-blood repertoire similarity was measured with the Baroni-Urbani and Buser coefficient, and group comparisons used two-tailed Wilcoxon tests in R. The clones in this table, taken by TCRdb from immuneACCESS, are in-frame only. Not every clone is retained; where verified, under half of the shortfall comes from an unresolved V gene, and the cause of the rest is unknown. V and J calls plus clone size are reproduced from that table; the DNA served to infer D and trimming. In all, the sample holds about 49,000 clones, and about 80% of those were seen once. The ten largest clones capture around 31% of the sample.

This specimen consisted of blood, obtained from a patient whose treatment included radiotherapy and nephrectomy. The receptor's source is a woman in her 70s with renal cell carcinoma.

The DNA sequence is as follows: TGCAGCGCTGGGACAGTGAACACTGAAGCTTTCTTT. This translates into CSAGTVNTEAFF. Rearrangement joined TRBV29-1 to TRBJ1-1, with 7 bases aligning to TRBD1. Reading from cysteine to phenylalanine, the CDR3 counts 12 amino acids. The CDR3 DNA has 36 bases and is translated from base 1. For CDR1 and CDR2, the germline V gene lists SQVTM and ANQGSEA. Unmatched junction bases come to 2, with V trimmed by 7 bases and J by 0 bases.